This T cell receptor (beta chain) was obtained from a study of Tregs in tolerant kidney transplant recipients. Turning to the study itself: Mixed chimerism was transient after nonmyeloablative marrow transplants from related graft donors.

This table comes from immunoSEQ multiplex PCR, and its TCRdb copy is limited to in-frame clones, with some not included. Of around 75,000 clones listed, about 89% are singletons. V gave up 4 bases and J gave up 0 bases, with 13 bases separating them. CDR1 is SGHRS, CDR2 YFSETQ, per germline. The CDR3 has 15 amino acids. Findings and limits, study-wide: The small number of patients limits these findings pending further validation. In tolerant patients, donor-specific Tregs outgrew total Tregs, suggesting antigen-driven expansion.

Unstimulated regulatory T cells (CD4+CD25+CD127-), CD4+CD25- non-regulatory cells, CD4 and CD8 cells were FACS-sorted from thawed PBMCs. The table lists this clone with a count of one. The antigen remains unidentified. Sample: CD4+ T cells from blood, taken before the transplant. The source of this sequence is a human donor who received a combined kidney and bone marrow transplant. V usage is TRBV5-1 and J usage is TRBJ1-2, with D possibly TRBD1 on 5 matching bases. This CDR3 reads CASSAQATSNYGYTF. The CDR3 DNA sequence: TGCGCCAGCAGCGCACAGGCGACCTCTAACTATGGCTACACCTTC.